Listed below are T cell receptor beta chains from one sample, sequenced in a study of blood T cell repertoires in COVID-19. Profiled with immunoSEQ multiplex PCR; TCRdb holds only in-frame clones, not every one. The table shows around 150,000 clones, with 80% occurring only once. Sequences were obtained from PBMCs or T cells enriched from blood (not recorded which). The receptors were sampled from an older woman who had recovered from COVID-19. CDR3s include the opening cysteine and the closing phenylalanine or tryptophan. A D gene is named only where the DNA matches it firmly. Size tells how often a clone was seen (once, few, many) or the class of an expanded clone, and some rows leave it out.

clone size	D gene	V gene	J gene	CDR3 protein	CDR3 DNA
NA	TRBD1	TRBV4-1	TRBJ1-5	CASSPGQGVQPQHF	TGCGCCAGCAGCCCAGGACAGGGGGTTCAGCCCCAGCATTTT
once	TRBD1	TRBV25-1	TRBJ2-5	CASRQGARETQYF	TGTGCCAGCCGACAGGGGGCTAGGGAGACCCAGTACTTC
NA	NA	TRBV5-5	TRBJ1-2	CASSSGPGAVDGYTF	TGTGCCAGCAGCTCGGGACCAGGGGCAGTGGATGGCTACACCTTC
NA	TRBD1	TRBV28	TRBJ1-4	CASSLDRADEKLFF	TGTGCCAGCAGCCTTGACAGGGCGGATGAAAAACTGTTTTTT
NA	NA	TRBV10-1	TRBJ1-1	CASSGTMNTEAFF	TGCGCCAGCAGTGGAACTATGAACACTGAAGCTTTCTTT
NA	TRBD1	TRBV19	TRBJ1-2	CASTTGTLLLRGYTF	TGTGCCAGTACGACAGGGACTCTACTTCTTCGGGGCTACACCTTC
NA	TRBD1	TRBV5-4	TRBJ1-4	CASSLTAGQGNEKLFF	TGTGCCAGCAGCTTGACCGCGGGACAGGGTAATGAAAAACTGTTTTTT
NA	TRBD1	TRBV27	TRBJ2-7	CASAPGQGAEQYF	TGTGCCAGCGCTCCGGGACAGGGTGCCGAGCAGTACTTC
NA	TRBD2	TRBV10-1	TRBJ2-3	CASSSGEGTDTQYF	TGCGCCAGTTCTAGCGGGGAGGGCACAGATACGCAGTATTTT
NA	NA	TRBV27	TRBJ1-1	CASSLRGRTEAFF	TGTGCCAGCAGTTTACGAGGGAGGACTGAAGCTTTCTTT
NA	TRBD1	TRBV5-1	TRBJ1-1	CASSLAGQGEAFF	TGCGCCAGCAGCTTGGCCGGACAGGGGGAAGCTTTCTTT
NA	NA	TRBV12-3/TRBV12-4	TRBJ1-2	CASSIQGRYTF	TGTGCCAGCAGTATACAGGGACGCTACACCTTC
NA	NA	TRBV6-1	TRBJ1-1	CASSDRVLTEAFF	TGTGCCAGCAGTGACAGGGTTCTCACTGAAGCTTTCTTT
NA	NA	TRBV27	TRBJ1-1	CASSLRDFGAEAFF	TGTGCCAGCAGTTTACGGGACTTCGGCGCTGAAGCTTTCTTT
NA	NA	TRBV2	TRBJ1-6	CASSVVRSYNSPLHF	TGTGCCAGCAGTGTGGTGCGCTCCTATAATTCACCCCTCCACTTT
NA	NA	TRBV21-1	TRBJ2-5	CACPRQGLRRVAQYF	TGTGCCTGCCCGCGGCAGGGACTGCGGAGGGTGGCCCAGTACTTC
NA	NA	TRBV12-3/TRBV12-4	TRBJ2-1	CASAEHEQFF	TGTGCCAGCGCGGAACATGAGCAGTTCTTC
NA	TRBD1	TRBV20-1	TRBJ2-7	CSASYRGKDEQYF	TGCAGTGCTAGTTACAGGGGGAAGGACGAGCAGTACTTC
NA	TRBD2	TRBV19	TRBJ2-5	CASSQAGGRSEREETQYF	TGTGCCAGTAGTCAAGCGGGGGGCCGAAGCGAACGAGAAGAGACCCAGTACTTC
NA	NA	TRBV9	TRBJ1-1	CASSWTANTEAFF	TGTGCCAGCAGCTGGACTGCGAACACTGAAGCTTTCTTT
few	TRBD1	TRBV7-8	TRBJ2-1	CASSIGTGHNEQFF	TGTGCCAGCAGCATTGGGACAGGGCACAATGAGCAGTTCTTC
NA	NA	TRBV7-8	TRBJ1-4	CASSLGLEGELFF	TGTGCCAGCAGCTTAGGACTTGAGGGGGAACTGTTTTTT
NA	TRBD1	TRBV4-1	TRBJ1-1	CASSHPGQGSGSTEAFF	TGCGCCAGCAGCCACCCGGGACAGGGATCGGGGAGCACTGAAGCTTTCTTT
NA	TRBD1	TRBV5-4	TRBJ2-7	CASSLPPGQGTSEQYF	TGTGCCAGCAGCTTGCCGCCGGGACAGGGAACGTCCGAGCAGTACTTC
NA	NA	TRBV10-3	TRBJ1-5	CAISESGGPNQPQHF	TGTGCCATCAGTGAGAGCGGGGGTCCCAATCAGCCCCAGCATTTT
NA	NA	TRBV3-1/TRBV3-2	TRBJ1-3	CASSQGGRAGNTIYF	TGTGCCAGCAGCCAAGGAGGGAGAGCAGGAAACACCATATATTTT
NA	NA	TRBV4-1	TRBJ1-2	CASSQVVSETYGYTF	TGCGCCAGCAGCCAAGTTGTCTCAGAAACCTATGGCTACACCTTC
NA	NA	TRBV5-1	TRBJ2-2	CASSPPRPGPGELFF	TGCGCCAGCAGCCCTCCACGTCCAGGGCCCGGGGAGCTGTTTTTT
NA	TRBD2	TRBV6-5	TRBJ2-3	CASSSTSGGTDTQYF	TGTGCCAGCAGTTCGACTAGCGGGGGCACAGATACGCAGTATTTT
NA	TRBD1	TRBV19	TRBJ1-1	CASGWTGRRLDTEAFF	TGTGCCAGTGGCTGGACAGGGAGACGGTTAGACACTGAAGCTTTCTTT
NA	NA	TRBV12-5	TRBJ2-5	CASGLVLKRDQETQYF	TGTGCTAGTGGTTTGGTACTGAAGAGGGACCAAGAGACCCAGTACTTC